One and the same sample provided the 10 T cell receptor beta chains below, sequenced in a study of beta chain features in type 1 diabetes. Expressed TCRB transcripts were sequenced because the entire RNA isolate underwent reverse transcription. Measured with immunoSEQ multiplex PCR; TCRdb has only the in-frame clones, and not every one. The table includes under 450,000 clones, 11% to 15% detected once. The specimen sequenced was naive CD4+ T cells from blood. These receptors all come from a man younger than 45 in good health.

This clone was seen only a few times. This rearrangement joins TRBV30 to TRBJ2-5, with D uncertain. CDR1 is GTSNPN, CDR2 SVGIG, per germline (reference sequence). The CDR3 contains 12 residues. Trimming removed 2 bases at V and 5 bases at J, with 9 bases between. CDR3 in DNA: TGTGCCTGGAGTACTCATGGGGAGACCCAGTACTTC. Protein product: CAWSTHGETQYF.

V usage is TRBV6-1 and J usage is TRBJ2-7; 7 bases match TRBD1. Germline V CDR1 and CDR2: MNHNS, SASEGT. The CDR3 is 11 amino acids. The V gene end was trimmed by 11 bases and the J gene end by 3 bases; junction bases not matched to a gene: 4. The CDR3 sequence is CAGRQGYEQYF. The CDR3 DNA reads TGTGCCGGACGACAGGGCTACGAGCAGTACTTC.

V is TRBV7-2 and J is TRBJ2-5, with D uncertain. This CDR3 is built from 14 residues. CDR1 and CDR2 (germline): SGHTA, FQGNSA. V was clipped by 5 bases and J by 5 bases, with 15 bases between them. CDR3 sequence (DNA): TGTGCCAGCAGCAAAAAAAGGTTGGAGGAGACCCAGTACTTC. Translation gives CASSKKRLEETQYF. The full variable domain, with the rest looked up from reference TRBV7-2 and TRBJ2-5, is GAGVSQSPSNKVTEKGKDVELRCDPISGHTALYWYRQSLGQGLEFLIYFQGNSAPDKSGLPSDRFSAERTGGSVSTLTIQRTQQEDSAVYLCASSKKRLEETQYFGPGTRLLVL.

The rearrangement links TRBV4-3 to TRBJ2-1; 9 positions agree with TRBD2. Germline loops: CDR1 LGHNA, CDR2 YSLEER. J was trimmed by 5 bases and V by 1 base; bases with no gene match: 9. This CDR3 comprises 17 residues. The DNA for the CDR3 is TGCGCCAGCAGCCAAGGGGAGGGACTAGCCACAGACAATGAGCAGTTCTTC. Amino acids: CASSQGEGLATDNEQFF.

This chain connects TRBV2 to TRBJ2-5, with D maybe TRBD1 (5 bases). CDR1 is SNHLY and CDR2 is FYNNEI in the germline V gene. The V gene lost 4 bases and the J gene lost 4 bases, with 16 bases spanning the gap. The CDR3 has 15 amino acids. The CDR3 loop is CASSVREITGETQYF. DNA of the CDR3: TGTGCCAGCAGTGTCAGGGAAATAACGGGAGAGACCCAGTACTTC.

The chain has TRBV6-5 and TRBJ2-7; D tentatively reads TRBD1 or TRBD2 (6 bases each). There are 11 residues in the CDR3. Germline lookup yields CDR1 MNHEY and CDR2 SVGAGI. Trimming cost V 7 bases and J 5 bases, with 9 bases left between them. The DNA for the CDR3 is TGTGCCAGCATTCGGGGGCACGAGCAGTACTTC. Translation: CASIRGHEQYF.

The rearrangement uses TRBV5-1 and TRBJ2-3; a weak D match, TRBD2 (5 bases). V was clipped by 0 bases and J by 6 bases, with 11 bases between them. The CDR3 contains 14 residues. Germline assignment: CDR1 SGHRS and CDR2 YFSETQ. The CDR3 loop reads CASSLADSRDTQYF. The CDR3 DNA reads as TGCGCCAGCAGCTTGGCGGACTCCCGGGATACGCAGTATTTT.

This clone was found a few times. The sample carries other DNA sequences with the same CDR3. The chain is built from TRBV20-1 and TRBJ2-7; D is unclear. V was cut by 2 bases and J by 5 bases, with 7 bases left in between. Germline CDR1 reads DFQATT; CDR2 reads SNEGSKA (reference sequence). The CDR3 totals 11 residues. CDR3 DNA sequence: TGCAGTGCTAGAACTGGGAACGAGCAGTACTTC. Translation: CSARTGNEQYF.

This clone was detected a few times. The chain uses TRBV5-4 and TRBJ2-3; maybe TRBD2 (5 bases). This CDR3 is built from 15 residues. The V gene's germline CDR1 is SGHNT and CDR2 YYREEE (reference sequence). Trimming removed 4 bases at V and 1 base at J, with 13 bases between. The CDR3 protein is CASSQDFSGTDTQYF. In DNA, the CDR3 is TGTGCCAGCAGCCAAGATTTTAGCGGCACAGATACGCAGTATTTT.

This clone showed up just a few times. The CDR3: CASSLHSSASSYNEQFF. The CDR3, as DNA: TGCGCCAGCAGCCTTCACTCTAGCGCGAGCTCCTACAATGAGCAGTTCTTC. This chain uses TRBV5-1 with TRBJ2-1; a weak D match, TRBD2 (6 bases). CDR1 is SGHRS, CDR2 YFSETQ, per germline. Trimming left V 4 bases short and J 0 bases short, with 17 bases between. CDR3 length: 17 residues.